This entry is about one T cell receptor (beta chain). This clone has more than one count but fewer than ten. What antigen it recognizes has not been identified. There are no base qualities to consult, and no much larger clone falls within one base. To identify antigen-specific CD4+ T cell clonotypes by their expansion, the ViraFEST assay first stimulated PBMC with viral peptide pools and then applied TCR sequencing. After approximately 11 days of culture, CD4+ T cells were isolated with the EasySep CD4+ T cell isolation kit. Healthy vaccine recipients had no prior SARS-CoV-2 infection, confirmed by negative nucleocapsid antibodies before and after vaccination. A few million PBMC per well were cultured with around 10 ug/ml peptides in IMDM containing 5% human AB serum, around 10 IU/ml IL-2 and gentamicin. On days 3 and 7, half of the culture medium was replaced with fresh IL-2-containing medium. Unless noted otherwise, every peptide stimulation condition was cultured in triplicate wells. Using Ficoll-Paque Plus gradient centrifugation, PBMC were separated from whole blood and then either used fresh or cryopreserved at -140C. The overlapping peptide pools covered the spike proteins of SARS-CoV-2 and of the common cold coronaviruses HCoV-NL63, HCoV-OC43 and HCoV-229E. The QIAamp micro DNA kit was used to extract genomic DNA from the cultured CD4+ T cells.

Library preparation was by the immunoSEQ multiplex PCR assay. DNA from the CD4+ T cells that had been cultured and isolated underwent TCR beta CDR3 sequencing. The source study handled its data this way. Non-productive TCR sequences were removed, reads were trimmed to the CDR3 region, and CDR3s of at least 7 amino acids were retained. Antigen-specific clonotypes were identified using the MANAFEST web app by comparison of expansion in peptide wells against reference cultures. To be called positive, a clone needed expansion at FDR<0.05 compared with the reference and with all other wells, an odds ratio greater than 5, and a frequency greater than 0.1% in two replicate wells. Cross-reactive clonotypes were defined as significantly expanded in SARS-CoV-2 spike wells and in at least one common cold coronavirus spike condition. Using the stringdist R package, CDR3 similarity was measured by Levenshtein distance, and unrooted trees were constructed with ape in R 3.6.1. Sourced from immuneACCESS, this table was stored by TCRdb with only in-frame sequences that have V and J called. A share of the clones is absent; for the studies checked, an unresolved V gene accounts for under half, and the remainder has no known explanation. The V and J calls and clone size were taken over from that table, and D and trimming were inferred from the DNA. Counted in this sample were fewer than 70,000 clones; approximately 80% of them appeared once. The biggest ten clones account for over 9% of the sample.

The CDR3 numbers 12 residues from cysteine through valine. Only the CDR3 DNA stays, 36 bases, in frame from base 1. Sequences SGHTA (CDR1) and FQGNSA (CDR2) are obtained from the germline V gene. This entry comes from a study of vaccination effects on CD4 cells after COVID-19 (dated by TCRdb to between 2021 and 2023). Regarding the study in general: Participants received two doses of either the BNT162b2 or the mRNA-1273 mRNA SARS-CoV-2 vaccine. SARS-CoV-2 spike-specific CD4+ TCR repertoires were compared before and after mRNA vaccination in COVID-19 convalescent patients and in infection-naive vaccine recipients. The Oncomine TCR Beta short-read assay on an Illumina iSeq 100 was used to sequence cultures from other donors in the study. Altogether, some ten COVID-19 convalescent patients and 4 SARS-CoV-2-naive healthy vaccine recipients made up the full study.

Study-level results and caveats: Among healthy vaccine recipients, nearly all vaccine-induced clones were SARS-CoV-2 mono-reactive, and only 1 of 255 was cross-reactive with common cold coronaviruses. Only a small number of convalescent patients were included, and no early post-infection timepoints were available, which limited the study. Clones induced by infection and clones induced by vaccination both contracted markedly at late timepoints after vaccination, which fits with T cell responses waning over time.

The TCR sequence derives from a human donor who received a COVID-19 vaccine. The sample consisted of CD4+ T cells from PBMCs cultured with SARS-CoV-2 spike peptides, taken before COVID-19 vaccination. Per the publication, the cell subset or site label means: SARS-CoV-2 spike overlapping peptide pool stimulation. This receptor chain uses TRBV7-2 and TRBJ2-7; the D gene is perhaps TRBD1, on 6 matching bases. This receptor carries the CDR3 CASSLDWTEPVV. The DNA reads TGTGCCAGCAGCTTAGACTGGACAGAACCCGTCGTC.